These 18 T cell receptor beta chains were sequenced from one sample in a study of blood T cell repertoires in COVID-19 (dated by TCRdb to about 2020). Library generation was performed with the immunoSEQ multiplex PCR assay. The table comes from immuneACCESS by way of TCRdb, which keeps in-frame sequences with V and J called. Part of the clones is missing from these tables; in studies checked, under half for an unresolved V gene and the rest for unknown reasons. The sample contains around 310,000 clones, about 91% of them found a single time. The ten largest clones capture around 13% of the sample. The sample comprised peripheral blood. The receptors shown here come from a woman aged 60-75 years with acute or convalescent COVID-19.

This clone was counted a single time. V gene TRBV9 combines with J gene TRBJ1-4; possible D gene TRBD1, 6 bases. V lost 2 bases, J lost 6 bases, and 14 bases lay in between. This CDR3 contains 15 residues. Germline CDR1 and CDR2: SGDLS and YYNGEE. CDR3 in amino acids: CASSVATGNDEKLFF. CDR3 sequence (DNA): TGTGCCAGCAGCGTGGCGACAGGAAACGATGAAAAACTGTTTTTT.

The chain is built from TRBV24-1 and TRBJ2-5; D gene unclear. The V gene's germline CDR1 is KGHDR and CDR2 SFDVKD. This CDR3 is built from 16 residues. Trimming removed 0 bases at V and 1 base at J, with 11 bases between. CDR3 in DNA: TGTGCCACCAGTGATTTGACGGGTCTCTCCCAAGAGACCCAGTACTTC. Its protein product is CATSDLTGLSQETQYF.

The J gene is TRBJ2-7, the V gene TRBV2; maybe TRBD2 (5 bases). The CDR3 is made up of 16 amino acids. The germline gives CDR1 SNHLY, CDR2 FYNNEI. V dropped 2 bases and J dropped 6 bases, with 20 bases sitting between them. The CDR3 sequence is CASSETAGLQSGEQYF. CDR3 coding DNA: TGTGCCAGCAGTGAAACTGCCGGACTCCAATCGGGCGAGCAGTACTTC.

The J gene is TRBJ2-3, the V gene TRBV6-2 or TRBV6-3, with 8 bases identical to TRBD1. CDR1 and CDR2 from the germline V gene are MNHEY and SVGEGT. V lost 5 bases, J lost 4 bases, and 8 bases stayed unmatched. The CDR3 length is 15 residues. CDR3 in DNA: TGTGCCAGCAGTACCCCGGACAGGGCTGCAGATACGCAGTATTTT. Translation: CASSTPDRAADTQYF.

This clone was seen just once. The chain recombines TRBV4-1 with TRBJ2-7; 12 nucleotides agree with TRBD2. Germline CDR1 is MGHRA and CDR2 is YSYEKL. The CDR3 has 15 amino acids. With V trimmed by 4 bases and J by 7 bases, 8 bases remained unmatched. The CDR3 sequence: CASSRLAGEGWEQYF. The CDR3 DNA follows: TGCGCCAGCAGCCGACTAGCGGGAGAAGGTTGGGAGCAGTACTTC.

CDR3 bases: TGTGCCAGCAGTCCCCCCTCCCTTAGCTCCTACAATGAGCAGTTCTTC. Protein product: CASSPPSLSSYNEQFF. The V and J genes are TRBV6-2 or TRBV6-3 and TRBJ2-1; D not resolved. CDR3 length: 16 residues. CDR1 and CDR2 (germline): MNHEY, SVGEGT. V was trimmed by 5 bases and J by 0 bases, leaving 14 bases between them.

The sample holds one count of this clone. V and J are TRBV7-9 and TRBJ2-7, with 7 bases that match TRBD1. The CDR3 is 15 residues long. In germline, CDR1 is SEHNR, CDR2 FQNEAQ (reference sequence). V lost 5 bases and J lost 1; bases outside the gene matches: 8. DNA of the CDR3: TGTGCCAGCAGCCGAGACAGGGAGTTTTCCTACGAGCAGTACTTC. Translation gives CASSRDREFSYEQYF.

The V and J genes are TRBV19 and TRBJ1-1; 9 nucleotides align to TRBD1. The CDR3 sequence is 13 residues long. Germline-derived CDR1 and CDR2 are LNHDA and SQIVND (reference sequence). Trimming at V came to 6 bases and at J to 6 bases, leaving 5 bases not matched to a gene. The CDR3 bases are TGTGCCAGTAGCCACAGGGGGCCCTCTGAAGCTTTCTTT. This gives the protein CASSHRGPSEAFF.

The chain couples TRBV19 to TRBJ2-7, with 7 bases identical to TRBD1. With 3 bases clipped from V and 0 bases from J, the junction kept 2 bases outside the gene matches. Germline loops: CDR1 LNHDA, CDR2 SQIVND (reference sequence). The CDR3 is 14 residues long. In DNA form, the CDR3 reads TGTGCCAGTAGTATGAGACAGGGCTCCTACGAGCAGTACTTC. As protein: CASSMRQGSYEQYF.

The chain employs TRBV2 and TRBJ2-4; the D is unclear. The V gene's germline CDR1 is SNHLY and CDR2 FYNNEI. There are 16 residues in the CDR3. V was shortened by 7 bases and J by 0 bases, with 16 bases between the two germline ends. The CDR3: CASTTVGFIAKNIQYF. The CDR3 DNA is TGTGCCAGCACCACAGTAGGATTTATAGCCAAAAACATTCAGTACTTC.

V is TRBV18 and J is TRBJ1-1; TRBD1 is a possible D gene (6 bases). V shed 2 bases and J shed 3 bases, with 10 bases lying between them. CDR3 length: 14 amino acids. Looked up from germline, CDR1 is KGHSH and CDR2 is LQKENI. The CDR3 protein is CASSPGGRDTEAFF. The DNA for the CDR3 is TGTGCCAGCTCACCAGGGGGCAGGGACACTGAAGCTTTCTTT. The variable domain in full, completed from reference TRBV18 and TRBJ1-1, reads NAGVMQNPRHLVRRRGQEARLRCSPMKGHSHVYWYRQLPEEGLKFMVYLQKENIIDESGMPKERFSAEFPKEGPSILRIQQVVRGDSAAYFCASSPGGRDTEAFFGQGTRLTVV.

The chain joins TRBV24-1 to TRBJ1-1; the D gene is possibly TRBD1 (5 bases). The CDR3 has 15 residues. The V and J ends lost 0 bases and 0 bases respectively, with 7 bases between them. CDR1 is KGHDR and CDR2 is SFDVKD in the germline V gene. CDR3 protein: CATSDLGRVNTEAFF. The CDR3 region has the DNA TGTGCCACCAGTGATTTGGGCAGGGTGAACACTGAAGCTTTCTTT.

A word on this clone: The sample holds other DNA sequences that translate to the same CDR3. The V and J genes are TRBV9 and TRBJ1-5; 9 bases align to TRBD1. CDR1 and CDR2 (germline): SGDLS, YYNGEE. The CDR3 extends over 14 amino acids. With 4 bases clipped from V and 5 bases from J, the junction kept 4 bases outside the gene matches. CDR3 nucleotide sequence: TGTGCCAGCAGCCCCCGGACAGGGGATCAGCCCCAGCATTTT. As protein: CASSPRTGDQPQHF.

The V and J genes are TRBV27 and TRBJ2-1; 9 bases agree with TRBD1. After removal of 6 bases from V and 2 bases from J, the junction contained 5 bases not matched to a gene. Looked up from germline, CDR1 is MNHEY and CDR2 is SMNVEV (reference sequence). This CDR3 spans 15 amino acids. The CDR3 DNA reads as TGTGCCAGCAGACTGGGACAGGGAACCTACAATGAGCAGTTCTTC. It codes for CASRLGQGTYNEQFF.

Note on this clone: The identical CDR3 is also encoded by other nucleotide sequences in the sample. This rearrangement joins TRBV28 to TRBJ2-7; maybe TRBD2 (5 bases). The V gene lost 3 bases and the J gene lost 1 base, with 10 bases spanning the gap. The CDR3 contains 14 residues. Germline values: CDR1 MDHEN, CDR2 SYDVKM. The CDR3, as DNA: TGTGCCAGCAGTTTGTCCGGGGATTCCTACGAGCAGTACTTC. Protein sequence: CASSLSGDSYEQYF.

This chain uses TRBV4-2 with TRBJ2-5, with 8 bases fitting TRBD2. CDR3 length equals 15 residues. Germline trimming cut 4 bases from V and 5 bases from J; bases unmatched to any gene: 9. Germline CDR1 LGHNA, CDR2 YNFKEQ. CDR3 sequence: CASSPGAGGAETQYF. In nucleotides, the CDR3 is TGTGCCAGCAGCCCAGGTGCCGGGGGGGCGGAGACCCAGTACTTC.

The rearrangement links TRBV7-2 to TRBJ2-1, with D tentatively TRBD2 (6 bases). CDR3 length equals 16 residues. Germline V gene data show CDR1 as SGHTA and CDR2 as FQGNSA. With 4 bases removed from V and 4 bases from J, the gap between germline ends came to 17 bases. The CDR3: CASSSGIFGTYNEQFF. The DNA for the CDR3 is TGTGCCAGCAGCTCTGGGATCTTCGGGACTTACAATGAGCAGTTCTTC.

The chain combines TRBV11-3 with TRBJ2-1, with D tentatively TRBD2 (7 bases). Germline V gene sequence: CDR1 SGHNT, CDR2 YENEEA. V lost 4 bases and J 10 bases, leaving 14 bases between the germline ends. CDR3 size: 13 residues. The CDR3 protein is CASSSRGAGEQFF. In nucleotides, the CDR3 is TGTGCCAGCAGCTCCCGGGGGGCTGGGGAGCAGTTCTTC.